This T cell receptor (beta chain) is drawn from a study of Graves' ophthalmopathy and Graves' hyperthyroidism (dated by TCRdb to the late 2010s). Study-wide context: Hyperthyroidism was defined as stable when no progression to ophthalmopathy occurred within 18 months of follow-up. The study used TCR beta repertoire signatures to distinguish Graves' ophthalmopathy from Graves' hyperthyroidism and to predict progression to ophthalmopathy. In total, some 130 blood samples were TCR-sequenced: approximately 40 ophthalmopathy, about 75 hyperthyroidism and 17 hyperthyroidism-to-ophthalmopathy patients. A discovery set of 95 to 100 patients (under 45 ophthalmopathy, 60 or so stable hyperthyroidism) was enrolled to explore V-J signatures distinguishing ophthalmopathy from hyperthyroidism. The independent validation cohort included under 20 hyperthyroidism patients plus 17 patients who later progressed from hyperthyroidism to ophthalmopathy. In over 5 hyperthyroidism patients, the T-cell repertoire of thyroid tissue was compared with the T-cell repertoire of blood. After sampling, hyperthyroidism patients received methimazole starting at 30 mg daily, and ophthalmopathy patients received high-dose intravenous methylprednisolone.

Hyperthyroidism patients were newly diagnosed, were aged 18 to 65 years, and had a disease duration under 2 months. Anyone with other autoimmune diseases, uncontrolled infections, pregnancy or lactation was excluded from the study. Diagnosis relied on clinical symptoms, serum thyroxine, TRAb, thyroid ultrasound and orbital computed tomography. Trizol reagent was used to extract the total RNA, and its quality was then checked on an Agilent 2100 Bioanalyzer. TCR beta CDR3 regions were amplified from RNA transcripts for repertoire sequencing. HTBI primers and the Qiagen OneStep RT-PCR kit were used in a first-round RT-PCR, which was followed by a second-round multiplex PCR, size selection and purification. Libraries were sequenced on an Illumina HiSeq2000 using paired-end 100 bp reads. On the study's bioinformatics: SOAPnuke was used to process the reads, throwing out any read that had adapters, had uncalled bases, had a mean Phred below 15, or lacked an exact constant-primer or identifier match. COPE v1.2.5 was used to merge the high-quality paired reads. Clonotypes were defined as unique nucleotide sequences and were aligned to IMGT TRB V, D and J references using MiTCR v1.1. The analysis was limited to V-J combinations with a frequency above 0.0001, which together covered roughly 99% of the repertoires. For each V-J combination, a TCR clonal expansion and chaos score was defined as the ratio of F50 clonal expansion to chaos observed in the TCRdist matrix. Features were reduced by Welch's t-statistics and random forest to approximately 13 V-J combinations, which fed a naive Bayes classifier. The Morisita-Horn index was used to measure how similar the thyroid and blood repertoires were. TCRdb trimmed public reads at Q25 via fastp, called clones via MiXCR and kept in-frame beta chains. Each CDR3 protein appears once, grouped with its most common genes and DNA. Here the V and J calls rest on TCRdb's processing, not on the authors' analysis. Counted in this sample were about 600,000 distinct CDR3 sequences; about 40% of them appeared once. About 4.2% of the sample lies in the top ten.

The paper as a whole reports these results and caveats: Most expanded thyroid clonotypes with a frequency above 0.001 also appeared in blood, which suggests that blood repertoires may reflect the immune response in the thyroid. In validation, the model predicted ophthalmopathy progression with about 64% sensitivity and around 72% specificity; some twelve predicted patients were CT-confirmed with GO in a median of approximately 6.2 months. No statistical method was used to predetermine the sample size, and group allocation was not hidden from the investigators. The 13-signature model separated ophthalmopathy from stable hyperthyroidism with approximately 90% sensitivity and 81.08% specificity in cross-validation, and 80%/75% in the test set.

Comments on this clonotype: No antigen is known for it. No per-base quality is available; no much larger clone lies one base away.

V is shortened by 5 bases, J by 9 bases, and the region joining them spans 11 bases. CDR3 length: 12 amino acids, cysteine to phenylalanine. The read is trimmed to its CDR3 DNA, 36 bases read in frame from base 1. CDR1 is given as SNHLY and CDR2 as FYNNEI, both from the germline V gene. The sample comprised peripheral blood or thyroid tissue (not recorded which). The chain is made from TRBV2 and TRBJ1-5, with no reliable assignment of the D segment. The clonotype originates from an adult man with Graves' hyperthyroidism. The CDR3 reads as follows: CASSYTPGPQHF. The nucleotide sequence is TGTGCCAGCAGTTACACTCCAGGGCCCCAGCATTTT.